The 18 T cell receptor beta chains in this list originate from one sample, sequenced in a study of response to subunit inactivated influenza vaccine. MiXCR was run by TCRdb on the RT-PCR reads, yielding one entry per CDR3 protein. Of fewer than 600,000 distinct CDR3 sequences listed, approximately 7.3% are singletons. The specimen was PBMCs from blood, collected around 25 months after vaccination. The source of these receptors is a man aged 50 to 69 who received an inactivated influenza vaccine.

V and J are TRBV6-1 and TRBJ1-4; 7 bases fit TRBD1. V lost 6 bases, J lost 6 bases, and 7 bases stayed unmatched. The CDR3 extends over 14 amino acids. CDR1 and CDR2 from the germline V gene are MNHNS and SASEGT. As DNA, the CDR3 is TGTGCCAGCAGACCGGGACAGCGTTATGAAAAACTGTTTTTT. Translating it yields CASRPGQRYEKLFF.

This chain uses TRBV18 with TRBJ2-2; tentative D call: TRBD1 (6 bases). Trimming pared 6 bases from V and 5 bases from J, leaving 19 bases between. Germline lookup yields CDR1 KGHSH and CDR2 LQKENI. This CDR3 has 16 amino acids. CDR3 DNA: TGTGCCAGCTCCCGACAGGCTGCACTGGGGACCGGGGAGCTGTTTTTT. Its translation is CASSRQAALGTGELFF.

This clonotype was seen more than once but under ten times. This chain joins TRBV27 and TRBJ1-4; D may be TRBD1 (6 bases). CDR3 length: 20 residues. Germline CDR1 MNHEY, CDR2 SMNVEV (reference sequence). V dropped 3 bases and J dropped 0 bases, with 23 bases sitting between them. This CDR3 reads CASSFVSALTGNTTNEKLFF. The CDR3, as DNA: TGTGCCAGCAGTTTTGTGTCGGCCTTGACAGGCAATACAACTAATGAAAAACTGTTTTTT.

The J gene is TRBJ1-1, the V gene TRBV10-1, with D possibly TRBD1 on 5 matching bases. The CDR3 sequence is 13 residues long. Germline loops: CDR1 WNHNN, CDR2 SYGVQD (reference sequence). Trimming stripped 2 bases from V and 3 bases from J, with 7 bases between. CDR3: CASSEGHYTEAFF. For the CDR3, the DNA is TGCGCCAGCAGTGAGGGACACTACACTGAAGCTTTCTTT.

This clonotype was observed at least ten times. The CDR3 region is CASSQDGVALSGSPLHF. CDR3 coding DNA: TGTGCCAGCAGCCAAGATGGTGTAGCGCTAAGTGGGTCACCCCTCCACTTT. The rearrangement joins TRBV3-1 to TRBJ1-6; D not certain. Germline V CDR1 and CDR2: LGHDT, YNNKEL (reference sequence). Trimming took off 0 bases at V and 10 bases at J, with 19 bases between the two ends. This CDR3 spans 17 amino acids. Drawing the rest from reference TRBV3-1 and TRBJ1-6, the complete variable domain is DTAVSQTPKYLVTQMGNDKSIKCEQNLGHDTMYWYKQDSKKFLKIMFSYNNKELIINETVPNRFSPKSPDKAHLNLHINSLELGDSAVYFCASSQDGVALSGSPLHFGNGTRLTVT.

This clonotype occurred many times. The rearrangement joins TRBV29-1 to TRBJ2-7; 10 bases are a match to TRBD1. Looked up from germline, CDR1 is SQVTM and CDR2 is ANQGSEA. V shed 6 bases, J shed 5 bases, and the junction held 7 bases outside the gene matches. The CDR3 has 13 amino acids. CDR3 nucleotides: TGCAGCGTGGGACAGGGGATGTCCAACGAGCAGTACTTC. It translates to CSVGQGMSNEQYF.

This clonotype has a handful of counts. This chain connects TRBV15 to TRBJ2-2, with D perhaps TRBD1 (5 bases). V was pared by 0 bases and J by 6 bases, with 20 bases between. Looked up from germline, CDR1 is LNHNV and CDR2 is YYDKDF (reference sequence). The CDR3 loop spans 18 amino acids. The CDR3: CATSRDRYDRRVAGELFF. CDR3 nucleotides: TGTGCCACCAGCAGAGATCGGTACGACAGAAGAGTCGCCGGGGAGCTGTTTTTT.

The CDR3 nucleotides read TGCGCCAGCAGCGAGGACAGGGTTTTGGGCGAGCAGTACTTC. Translating it yields CASSEDRVLGEQYF. This chain joins TRBV5-1 and TRBJ2-7, with 8 bases matching TRBD1. With V trimmed by 4 bases and J by 6 bases, 9 bases remained unmatched. Germline assignment: CDR1 SGHRS and CDR2 YFSETQ. The CDR3 has 14 amino acids.

On this clonotype itself: A read error is possible here, since a much larger clone lies one base away. This chain links TRBV29-1 with TRBJ2-5, with D possibly matching TRBD2 (5 bases). V lost 2 bases and J lost 0, with 13 bases in between. The CDR3 loop spans 15 amino acids. Germline V lookup: CDR1 SQVTM, CDR2 ANQGSEA. The CDR3 coding sequence is TGCAGCGTTGAATCGGGGATGCGGTACCAAGAGACCCAGTACTTC. Protein sequence: CSVESGMRYQETQYF.

In this sample, this clonotype turned up a few times. The chain recombines TRBV20-1 with TRBJ1-5; D is undetermined. V was pared by 2 bases and J by 9 bases, with 20 bases between. The CDR3 totals 15 residues. Germline V lookup: CDR1 DFQATT, CDR2 SNEGSKA (reference sequence). This CDR3 reads CSARFGPIVEGPQHF. The CDR3 region has the DNA TGCAGTGCTAGATTCGGACCGATAGTCGAGGGGCCCCAGCATTTT.

The chain combines TRBV12-3 or TRBV12-4 with TRBJ1-2; no reliable D call. CDR3 size: 11 residues. V lost 8 bases and J 4 bases, leaving 8 bases between the germline ends. As DNA, the CDR3 is TGTGCCAGCGCGACATCCTATGGCTACACCTTC. Translating it yields CASATSYGYTF.

The J gene is TRBJ2-2, the V gene TRBV3-1, with TRBD2 matching 16 bases. CDR3 length: 17 amino acids. V shed 4 bases, J shed 3 bases, and the junction held 2 bases outside the gene matches. Germline V gives CDR1 LGHDT, CDR2 YNNKEL (reference sequence). CDR3 in DNA: TGTGCCAGCAGCCGCGGGACTAGCGGGGGGGACACCGGGGAGCTGTTTTTT. This gives the protein CASSRGTSGGDTGELFF.

This clonotype was picked up many times. The V call is TRBV2, the J call TRBJ2-7; 8 bases align to TRBD2. Germline V gene data show CDR1 as SNHLY and CDR2 as FYNNEI. This CDR3 spans 13 amino acids. Trimming took 8 bases from V and 3 from J; bases not matched to a gene: 6. CDR3 sequence: CASLAGGVYEQYF. The CDR3 DNA is TGTGCCAGCCTAGCGGGCGGAGTCTACGAGCAGTACTTC.

This chain uses TRBV12-3 or TRBV12-4 with TRBJ2-5; possibly TRBD1 for D (5 bases). Trimming removed 4 bases from V and 5 bases from J, with 11 bases in between. This CDR3 region has 13 residues. CDR3 amino acids: CASSSAQGETQYF. In DNA form, the CDR3 reads TGTGCCAGCAGTTCCGCGCAGGGTGAGACCCAGTACTTC.

This clonotype appeared a single time. The chain combines TRBV28 with TRBJ1-1, with 8 bases matching TRBD1. CDR3 length equals 15 residues. The trim removed 6 bases at V and 5 bases at J, leaving 11 bases unmatched. Germline CDR1 and CDR2: MDHEN and SYDVKM. CDR3: CASSPDQGAGTEAFF. CDR3 nucleotides: TGTGCCAGCAGCCCAGACCAGGGGGCCGGAACTGAAGCTTTCTTT.

This clonotype was recorded a few times. This CDR3 reads CASSPGQGQTQYF. In DNA, the CDR3 is TGTGCCAGCAGTCCGGGACAGGGCCAGACCCAGTACTTC. This chain uses TRBV12-3 or TRBV12-4 with TRBJ2-5; 9 bases are shared with TRBD1. Trimming at V came to 5 bases and at J to 6 bases, leaving 4 bases not matched to a gene. This CDR3 has 13 amino acids.

This clonotype was counted only a few times. V usage is TRBV20-1 and J usage is TRBJ1-5; D might be TRBD1 (5 bases). The CDR3 is 13 residues long. Trimming pared 5 bases from V and 0 bases from J, leaving 8 bases between. Germline V gene sequence: CDR1 DFQATT, CDR2 SNEGSKA (reference sequence). The CDR3 is CSAQRGSNQPQHF. CDR3 bases: TGCAGTGCTCAGAGGGGTAGCAATCAGCCCCAGCATTTT.

This chain connects TRBV20-1 to TRBJ2-1; TRBD2 is a possible D gene (6 bases). V gave up 7 bases and J gave up 0 bases, with 10 bases separating them. This CDR3 region has 13 residues. From germline, CDR1 is DFQATT and CDR2 SNEGSKA (reference sequence). CDR3 bases: TGCAGTGGCCAGCGGGCCTCCTACAATGAGCAGTTCTTC. This codes for CSGQRASYNEQFF.